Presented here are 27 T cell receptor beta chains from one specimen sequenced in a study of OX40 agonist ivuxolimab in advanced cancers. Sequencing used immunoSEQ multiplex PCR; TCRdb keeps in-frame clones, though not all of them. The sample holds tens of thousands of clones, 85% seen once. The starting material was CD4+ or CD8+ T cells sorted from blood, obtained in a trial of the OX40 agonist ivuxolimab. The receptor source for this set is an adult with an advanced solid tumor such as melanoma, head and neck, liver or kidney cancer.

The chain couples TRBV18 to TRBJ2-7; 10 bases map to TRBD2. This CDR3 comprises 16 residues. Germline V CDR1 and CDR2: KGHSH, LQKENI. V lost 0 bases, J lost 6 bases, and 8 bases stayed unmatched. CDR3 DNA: TGTGCCAGCTCACCACCCAGCGGGAGGGCCTCGGGCGAGCAGTACTTC. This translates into CASSPPSGRASGEQYF.

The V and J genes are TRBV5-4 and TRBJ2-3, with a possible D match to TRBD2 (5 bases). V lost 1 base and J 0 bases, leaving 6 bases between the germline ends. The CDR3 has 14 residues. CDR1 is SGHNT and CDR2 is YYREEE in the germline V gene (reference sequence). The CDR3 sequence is CASSLLASTDTQYF. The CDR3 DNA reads TGTGCCAGCAGCTTGCTAGCTAGCACAGATACGCAGTATTTT.

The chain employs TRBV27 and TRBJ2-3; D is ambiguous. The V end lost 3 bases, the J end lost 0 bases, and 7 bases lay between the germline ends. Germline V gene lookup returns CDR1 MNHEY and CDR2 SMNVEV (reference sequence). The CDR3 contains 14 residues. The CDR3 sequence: CASSFRPSTDTQYF. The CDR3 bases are TGTGCCAGCAGTTTCCGGCCCAGCACAGATACGCAGTATTTT.

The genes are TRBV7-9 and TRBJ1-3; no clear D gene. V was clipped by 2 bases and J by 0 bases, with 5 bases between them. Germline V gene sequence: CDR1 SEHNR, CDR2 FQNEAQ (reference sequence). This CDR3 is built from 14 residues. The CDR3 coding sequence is TGTGCCAGCAGCTTATTCTCCTCTGGAAACACCATATATTTT. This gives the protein CASSLFSSGNTIYF.

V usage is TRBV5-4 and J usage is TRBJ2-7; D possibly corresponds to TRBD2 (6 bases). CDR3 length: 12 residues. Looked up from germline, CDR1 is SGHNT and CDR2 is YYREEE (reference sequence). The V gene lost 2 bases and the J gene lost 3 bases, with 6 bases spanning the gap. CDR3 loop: CASSFSGYEQYF. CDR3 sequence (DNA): TGTGCCAGCAGCTTTAGCGGCTACGAGCAGTACTTC.

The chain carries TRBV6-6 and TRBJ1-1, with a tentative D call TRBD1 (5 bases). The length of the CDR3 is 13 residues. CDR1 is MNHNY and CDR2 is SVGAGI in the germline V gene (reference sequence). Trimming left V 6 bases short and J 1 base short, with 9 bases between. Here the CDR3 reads CASRDTQNTEAFF. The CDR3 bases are TGTGCCAGCAGGGACACGCAGAACACTGAAGCTTTCTTT.

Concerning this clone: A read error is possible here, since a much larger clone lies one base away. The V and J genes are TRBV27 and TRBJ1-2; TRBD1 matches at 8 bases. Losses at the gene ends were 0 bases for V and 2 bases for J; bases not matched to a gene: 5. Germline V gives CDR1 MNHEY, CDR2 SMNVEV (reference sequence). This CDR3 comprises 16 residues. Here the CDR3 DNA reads TGTGCCAGCAGTTTATCTGTGTCAGGGGGCAACTATGGCTACACCTTC. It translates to CASSLSVSGGNYGYTF.

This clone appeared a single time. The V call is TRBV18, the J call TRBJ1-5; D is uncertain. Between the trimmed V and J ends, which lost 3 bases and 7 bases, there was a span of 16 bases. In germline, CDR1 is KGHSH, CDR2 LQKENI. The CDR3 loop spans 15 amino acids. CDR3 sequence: CASSPDRAQGQPQHF. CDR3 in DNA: TGTGCCAGCTCACCCGACCGGGCCCAAGGACAGCCCCAGCATTTT.

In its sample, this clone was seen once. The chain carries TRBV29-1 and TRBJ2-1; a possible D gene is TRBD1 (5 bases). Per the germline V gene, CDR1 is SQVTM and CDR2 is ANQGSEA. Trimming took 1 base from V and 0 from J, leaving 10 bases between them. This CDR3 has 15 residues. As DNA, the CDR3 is TGCAGCGTTGAAGGGACACAAGACTCCTACAATGAGCAGTTCTTC. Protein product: CSVEGTQDSYNEQFF.

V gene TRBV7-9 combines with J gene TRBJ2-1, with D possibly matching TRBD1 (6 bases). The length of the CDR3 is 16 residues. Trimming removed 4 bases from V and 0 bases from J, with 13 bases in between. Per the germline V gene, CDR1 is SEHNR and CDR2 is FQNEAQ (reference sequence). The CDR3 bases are TGTGCCAGCAGCTATCAACAGGGAAGCTCCTACAATGAGCAGTTCTTC. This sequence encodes CASSYQQGSSYNEQFF.

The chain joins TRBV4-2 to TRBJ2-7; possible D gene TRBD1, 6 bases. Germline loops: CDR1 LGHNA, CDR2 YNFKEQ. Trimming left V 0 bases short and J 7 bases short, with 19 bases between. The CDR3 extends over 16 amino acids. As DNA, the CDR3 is TGTGCCAGCAGCCAAGATGAGGGCAGGGGATGGAGAGAGCAGTACTTC. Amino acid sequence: CASSQDEGRGWREQYF.

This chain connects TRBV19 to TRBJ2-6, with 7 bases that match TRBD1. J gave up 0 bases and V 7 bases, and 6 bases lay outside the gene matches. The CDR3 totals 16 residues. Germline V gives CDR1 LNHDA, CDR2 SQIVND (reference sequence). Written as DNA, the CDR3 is TGTGCCAGTAACAGGGGATTTAACTCTGGGGCCAACGTCCTGACTTTC. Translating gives CASNRGFNSGANVLTF.

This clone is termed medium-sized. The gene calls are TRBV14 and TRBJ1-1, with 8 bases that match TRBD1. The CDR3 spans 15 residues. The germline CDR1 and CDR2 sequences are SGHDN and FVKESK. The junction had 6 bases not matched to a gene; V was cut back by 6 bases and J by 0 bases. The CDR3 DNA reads TGTGCCAGCAGTCCTCAGGGGGCTTTGAACACTGAAGCTTTCTTT. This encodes CASSPQGALNTEAFF.

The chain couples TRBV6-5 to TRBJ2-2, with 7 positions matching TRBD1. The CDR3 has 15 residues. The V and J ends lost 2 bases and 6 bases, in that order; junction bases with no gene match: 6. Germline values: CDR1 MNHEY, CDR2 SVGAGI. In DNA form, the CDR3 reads TGTGCCAGCAGTTACGACAGGGTCGGGGCCGGGGAGCTGTTTTTT. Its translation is CASSYDRVGAGELFF.

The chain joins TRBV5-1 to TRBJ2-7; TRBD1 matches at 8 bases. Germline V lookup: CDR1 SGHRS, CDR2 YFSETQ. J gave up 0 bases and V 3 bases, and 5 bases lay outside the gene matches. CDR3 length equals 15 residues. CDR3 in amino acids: CASSSTGATSYEQYF. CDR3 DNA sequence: TGCGCCAGCAGCTCGACAGGGGCTACCTCCTACGAGCAGTACTTC.

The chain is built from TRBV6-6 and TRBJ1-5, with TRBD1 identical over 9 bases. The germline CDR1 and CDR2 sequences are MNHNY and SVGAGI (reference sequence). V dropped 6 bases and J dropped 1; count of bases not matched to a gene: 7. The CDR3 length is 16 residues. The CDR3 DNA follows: TGTGCCAGCAGCTCTCTACAGGGGGCAAGCAATCAGCCCCAGCATTTT. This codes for CASSSLQGASNQPQHF.

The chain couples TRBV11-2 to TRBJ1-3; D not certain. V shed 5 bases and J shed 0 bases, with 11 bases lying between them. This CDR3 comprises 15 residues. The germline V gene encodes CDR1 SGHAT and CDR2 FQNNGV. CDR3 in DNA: TGTGCCAGCAGCACCCAGGCGGCCTCTGGAAACACCATATATTTT. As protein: CASSTQAASGNTIYF.

CDR3 sequence reads: CASSYLVGEGETQYF. In DNA form, the CDR3 reads TGTGCCAGCAGTTACCTGGTGGGGGAGGGGGAGACCCAGTACTTC. The chain combines TRBV2 with TRBJ2-5; the match to TRBD2 covers 7 bases. This CDR3 has 15 amino acids. Looked up from germline, CDR1 is SNHLY and CDR2 is FYNNEI. V was pared by 5 bases and J by 5 bases, with 11 bases of the junction left unmatched.

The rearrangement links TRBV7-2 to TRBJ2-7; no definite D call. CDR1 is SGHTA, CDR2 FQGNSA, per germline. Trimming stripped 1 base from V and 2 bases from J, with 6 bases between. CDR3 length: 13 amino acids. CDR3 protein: CASSLGLAYEQYF. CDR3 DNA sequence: TGTGCCAGCAGCTTAGGTCTAGCCTACGAGCAGTACTTC.

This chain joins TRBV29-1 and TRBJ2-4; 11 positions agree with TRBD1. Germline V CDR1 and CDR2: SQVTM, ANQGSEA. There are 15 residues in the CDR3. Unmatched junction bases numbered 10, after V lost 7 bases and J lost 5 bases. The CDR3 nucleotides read TGCAGCGCTGACCCCGGGACAGGGGGGGAAAACATTCAGTACTTC. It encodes CSADPGTGGENIQYF.

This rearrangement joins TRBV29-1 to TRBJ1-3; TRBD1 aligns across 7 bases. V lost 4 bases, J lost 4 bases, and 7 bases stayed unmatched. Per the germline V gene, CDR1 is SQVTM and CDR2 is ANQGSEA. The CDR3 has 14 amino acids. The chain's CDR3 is CSVGGGQKGNTIYF. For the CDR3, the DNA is TGCAGCGTTGGGGGGGGACAGAAGGGAAACACCATATATTTT.

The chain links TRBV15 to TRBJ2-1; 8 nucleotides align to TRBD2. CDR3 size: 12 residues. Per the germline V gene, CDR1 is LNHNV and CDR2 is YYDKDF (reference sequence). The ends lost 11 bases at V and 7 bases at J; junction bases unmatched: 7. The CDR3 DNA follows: TGTGCCTTTGGGACTAGTCAGAATGAGCAGTTCTTC. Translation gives CAFGTSQNEQFF.

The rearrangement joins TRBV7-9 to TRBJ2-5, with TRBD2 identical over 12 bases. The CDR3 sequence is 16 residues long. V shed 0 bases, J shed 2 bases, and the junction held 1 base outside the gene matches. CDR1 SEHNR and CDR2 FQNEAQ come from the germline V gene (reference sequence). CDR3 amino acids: CASSLAGTSGQETQYF. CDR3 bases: TGTGCCAGCAGCTTAGCGGGGACTAGCGGGCAAGAGACCCAGTACTTC.

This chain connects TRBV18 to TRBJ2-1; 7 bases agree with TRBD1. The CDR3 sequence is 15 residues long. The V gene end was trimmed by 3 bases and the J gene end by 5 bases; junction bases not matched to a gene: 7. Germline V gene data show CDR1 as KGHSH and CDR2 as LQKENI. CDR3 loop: CASSPSGTDNNEQFF. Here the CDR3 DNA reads TGTGCCAGCTCACCCTCCGGGACAGACAACAATGAGCAGTTCTTC.

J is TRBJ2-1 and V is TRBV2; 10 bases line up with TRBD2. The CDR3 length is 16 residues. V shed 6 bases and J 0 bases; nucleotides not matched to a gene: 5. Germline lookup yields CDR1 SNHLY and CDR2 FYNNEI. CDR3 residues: CASRASGSPSYNEQFF. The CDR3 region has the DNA TGTGCCAGCAGGGCTAGCGGGAGCCCCTCCTACAATGAGCAGTTCTTC.

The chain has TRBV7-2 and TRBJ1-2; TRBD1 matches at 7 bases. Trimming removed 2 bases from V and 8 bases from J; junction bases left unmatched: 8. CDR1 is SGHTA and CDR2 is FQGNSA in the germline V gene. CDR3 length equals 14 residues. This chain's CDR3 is CASSLPGGHLGYTF. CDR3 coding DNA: TGTGCCAGCAGCTTACCAGGGGGTCACCTCGGCTACACCTTC.

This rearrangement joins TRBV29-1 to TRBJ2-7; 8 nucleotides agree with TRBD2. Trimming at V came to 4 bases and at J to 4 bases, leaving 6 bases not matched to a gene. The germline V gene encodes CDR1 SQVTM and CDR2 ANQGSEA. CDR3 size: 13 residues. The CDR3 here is CSVAVAGTYEQYF. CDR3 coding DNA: TGCAGCGTTGCGGTAGCGGGAACGTACGAGCAGTACTTC.